The entry that follows covers one T cell receptor beta chain sequence. The antigen it recognizes is unknown. Within one base of it there is no much larger clone, and no base qualities were kept. The CDR3 spans 15 residues, from the cysteine through the phenylalanine. Here the CDR3 DNA is all that survives: 45 bases in frame from base 1. V is clipped by 1 base and J by 0 bases, and the sequence between their germline boundaries is 7 bases long. As encoded in the germline V gene, CDR1 is SGHVS while CDR2 is FQNEAQ. This entry is derived from a study of blood T cell repertoires in COVID-19 (TCRdb year 2020). About the study as a whole: The collaborator samples originated in the United States, Italy and Spain and spanned the acute and convalescent phases of COVID-19. The sample metadata nearly always contained a de-identified subject ID, COVID-19 status, age in years and sex. Subjects who had been exposed to COVID-19, were actively infected with it, or had recovered from it provided the deeply sampled blood TCRbeta repertoires that made up the dataset. The repertoires were made available in a free public database intended to serve as a resource for research on the immune response to SARS-CoV-2. Samples were obtained from the ongoing ImmuneRACE study (first 160 participants) and from over 1,000 subjects provided by 6 global collaborators. The prospective study material was composed of cDNA or gDNA derived from T cells, B-cell-depleted T cells, or PBMCs. Where available, HLA class I and class II types were obtained from metadata supplied by the sample provider rather than from assay-based typing. What the work shows at the level of the full study, not this receptor alone: The amount of clinical and demographic metadata varied by source and participant and was provided uncurated.

TCRbeta CDR3 regions were amplified from genomic DNA by means of the immunoSEQ Assay, a bias-controlled multiplex PCR. As for the original processing: The number of nucleated cells in each sample was estimated by amplification of reference gene primers within the assay. To quantify the absolute abundance of each unique TCRbeta CDR3 rearrangement, sequence reads were collapsed and filtered. For each sample, productive Simpson clonality was calculated as the square root of Simpson's diversity index across productive rearrangements. The immuneACCESS repertoire file appears here via TCRdb, limited to in-frame rearrangements. These files lack a portion of the clones; in checked studies, under half of the deficit traces to unresolved V genes, and the cause of the others is not known. The V and J calls and the clone size are those of that table, but D and trimming were determined from the DNA. The sample has some 370,000 clones on record, under 85% of them singletons. Approximately 5.4% of the sample comes from the top ten.

Participants in the prospective study were aged about 18 to 95 years, lived in about two dozen United States geographic areas, and enrolled through a virtual design. In the prospective study, participants were assigned to cohorts based on the clinical history participants reported in a screening survey and a study questionnaire. For ImmuneRACE Cohort 3, a participant was defined as recovered based on two consecutive negative NP/OP PCR tests, clearance by a healthcare professional, or resolution of symptoms. Each participant in the prospective study had whole blood, serum and a nasopharyngeal or oropharyngeal swab collected by mobile phlebotomists. Participants in the prospective study had the option to provide additional blood draws and questionnaires over a roughly 2-month period. Blood samples from the prospective study were shipped frozen or at room temperature prior to DNA extraction.

The sequence is built from TRBV7-8 and TRBJ1-5; the D gene is not confidently resolved. What was sequenced was PBMCs or T cells enriched from blood (not recorded which). This receptor was obtained from a woman aged 45-59 years who had recovered from COVID-19. CDR3 region: CASSLGRYSNQPQHF. Read as DNA, the sequence is TGTGCCAGCAGCTTAGGCCGGTATAGCAATCAGCCCCAGCATTTT.